This record looks at one T cell receptor (beta chain) sequence and its context. This specimen belongs to a study of blood T cell repertoires in COVID-19. CDR1 is MDHEN and CDR2 is SYDVKM in the germline V gene. The CDR3 runs 15 residues. The V gene end was trimmed by 5 bases and the J gene end by 1 base; junction bases not matched to a gene: 8. Method: immunoSEQ multiplex PCR; TCRdb's copy keeps in-frame clones and lacks some. The profile shows some 200,000 clones, 70% to 90% of them singletons. This TCR was recovered from a man between 45 and 60 years old who had recovered from COVID-19. The V gene is TRBV28, the J gene TRBJ2-7; 7 nucleotides align to TRBD2. Material: peripheral blood. The CDR3 loop reads CASSIPAGLSYEQYF. In DNA, the CDR3 is TGTGCCAGCAGTATTCCAGCGGGGTTATCCTACGAGCAGTACTTC.